The TCR beta chain under discussion was sequenced for a study of shared T cell receptors in the human thymus. The length of the CDR3 is 18 residues. In germline, CDR1 is MGHRA, CDR2 YSYEKL. The V gene lost 0 bases and the J gene lost 0 bases, with 15 bases spanning the gap. Sequencing used immunoSEQ multiplex PCR; TCRdb keeps in-frame clones, though not all of them. The sample consists of about 730,000 clones, over 75% of them appearing once. The sample was also linked to a second study, of human thymus T cells. As that report states: Thymic material originated from resections removed in the course of corrective heart surgery. There appeared to be biased usage of V and J genes in thymic and blood repertoires. Related research described strongly overlapping thymic repertoires in unrelated people.

The genes are TRBV4-1 and TRBJ1-3, with a tentative D call TRBD1 (6 bases). The sample taken for sequencing was thymocytes. This receptor was taken from a girl under two years old with a congenital heart defect. The chain's CDR3 is CASSQELRGPLSGNTIYF. As DNA, the CDR3 is TGCGCCAGCAGCCAAGAATTGCGGGGGCCGCTCTCTGGAAACACCATATATTTT.